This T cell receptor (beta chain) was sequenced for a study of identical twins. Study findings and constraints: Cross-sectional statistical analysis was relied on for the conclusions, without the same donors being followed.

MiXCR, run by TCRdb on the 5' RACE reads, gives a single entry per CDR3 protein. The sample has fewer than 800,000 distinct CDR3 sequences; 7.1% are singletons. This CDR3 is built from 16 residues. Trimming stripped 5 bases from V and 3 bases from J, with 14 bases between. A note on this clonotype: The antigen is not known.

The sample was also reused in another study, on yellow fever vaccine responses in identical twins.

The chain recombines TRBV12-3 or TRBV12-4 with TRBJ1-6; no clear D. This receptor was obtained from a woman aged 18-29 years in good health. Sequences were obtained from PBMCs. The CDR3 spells CASSAPGGFYNSPLHF. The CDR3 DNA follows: TGTGCCAGCAGTGCTCCCGGAGGGTTCTATAATTCACCCCTCCACTTT.